The clone carrying this TCR beta chain has just one count. What it binds is not known. Between the trimmed V and J ends, which lost 4 bases and 5 bases, there was a span of 11 bases. The germline V gene has CDR1 SGHRS and CDR2 YFSETQ. This CDR3 is built from 13 residues. Profiling relied on immunoSEQ multiplex PCR, and the TCRdb table lists in-frame clones only, not all of them. The data contain approximately 170,000 clones, more than 80% of them singletons. This specimen comes from a study of T cell responses to AZD1222 COVID-19 vaccine. Study-wide results and limits: Close to half of all spike-specific TCRs reportedly target regions of the variants that are unmutated. Regions 160-218 and 743-854 dominated among vaccine-associated CD4 TCRs spanning spike.

The source of this sequence is an adult in good health. The rearrangement links TRBV5-1 to TRBJ2-3, with D possibly matching TRBD2 (6 bases). The sample in question was peripheral blood, obtained on day 0 of AZD1222 vaccination. CDR3 nucleotides: TGCGCCAGCAGCCCCGTGGGGGGAGATACGCAGTATTTT. Translating it yields CASSPVGGDTQYF.